Each of the 8 T cell receptor beta chains below was sequenced from the same sample in a study of shared clonotypes between healthy human individuals. CD45RO-negative, CCR7-positively selected cells formed the naive CD8 fraction, excluding terminally differentiated effector memory CD45RA+ cells. Some clones are missing from TCRdb's copy, which holds only in-frame ones; the method was immunoSEQ multiplex PCR. The sample carries millions of clones, around 96% recorded once. Sequencing was done on a sample of naive CD8+ T cells sorted from blood. The receptors shown here come from a man between 18 and 35 years old in good health.

The gene calls are TRBV10-1 and TRBJ2-2, with unresolved D. The CDR3 contains 16 residues. Per germline, CDR1 WNHNN and CDR2 SYGVQD (reference sequence). The ends were cut back, 0 bases at V and 3 bases at J, with 11 bases in the middle. The DNA of the CDR3 is TGCGCCAGCAGTGAGTCGACCACTATTTACACCGGGGAGCTGTTTTTT. This gives the protein CASSESTTIYTGELFF.

A single count supports this clone. The chain uses TRBV30 and TRBJ1-1; tentative D call: TRBD1 (5 bases). This CDR3 is built from 13 residues. The germline CDR1 and CDR2 sequences are GTSNPN and SVGIG (reference sequence). Trimming shortened V by 3 bases and J by 5 bases, and 13 bases separated the two germline ends. The CDR3 DNA reads TGTGCCTGGAGCCCGGGGGTAGGGACTGAAGCTTTCTTT. This gives the protein CAWSPGVGTEAFF.

The chain is built from TRBV4-3 and TRBJ2-7; D not certain. There are 15 residues in the CDR3. Trimming removed 0 bases at V and 4 bases at J, with 13 bases between. Germline assignment: CDR1 LGHNA and CDR2 YSLEER. CDR3: CASSQEGSPYYEQYF. In nucleotides, the CDR3 is TGCGCCAGCAGCCAAGAAGGAAGCCCGTATTACGAGCAGTACTTC.

V and J are TRBV15 and TRBJ1-2; weak D call: TRBD1 (5 bases). CDR3 size: 14 residues. V gave up 0 bases and J gave up 4 bases, with 9 bases separating them. Germline V gene sequence: CDR1 LNHNV, CDR2 YYDKDF (reference sequence). The CDR3 sequence: CATSRDAGGYGYTF. The CDR3 nucleotides are TGTGCCACCAGCAGAGATGCCGGGGGCTATGGCTACACCTTC.

The chain carries TRBV7-9 and TRBJ2-7, with 10 bases identical to TRBD1. The CDR3 is made up of 16 amino acids. Germline V gene lookup returns CDR1 SEHNR and CDR2 FQNEAQ (reference sequence). Germline trimming cut 8 bases from V and 3 bases from J; bases unmatched to any gene: 13. DNA of the CDR3: TGTGCCAGCGCCCCTAGCCGGGACAGGGGTCTCTACGAGCAGTACTTC. Amino acid sequence: CASAPSRDRGLYEQYF.

Written as DNA, the CDR3 is TGTGCCAGCAAGAGACGGGACAGTAACGCCTTCTCCTACGAGCAGTACTTC. This translates into CASKRRDSNAFSYEQYF. The gene calls are TRBV27 and TRBJ2-7, with TRBD1 matching over 7 bases. The length of the CDR3 is 17 residues. J was trimmed by 0 bases and V by 7 bases; bases with no gene match: 15. From germline, CDR1 is MNHEY and CDR2 SMNVEV (reference sequence).

The chain is built from TRBV7-9 and TRBJ2-7; unclear D gene. The germline V gene encodes CDR1 SEHNR and CDR2 FQNEAQ (reference sequence). The CDR3 has 11 residues. As DNA, the CDR3 is TGTGCTACCGGTGGTTCCTACGAGCAGTACTTC. Translation gives CATGGSYEQYF.

The V call is TRBV5-1, the J call TRBJ2-5; weak D call: TRBD1 (6 bases). Germline assignment: CDR1 SGHRS and CDR2 YFSETQ. V lost 4 bases and J 0 bases, leaving 13 bases between the germline ends. The CDR3 length is 15 residues. The CDR3 DNA is TGCGCCAGCAGCGAAGAGGGGGAGTACCAAGAGACCCAGTACTTC. As protein: CASSEEGEYQETQYF. The variable domain in full, with the rest retrieved from reference TRBV5-1 and TRBJ2-5, is KAGVTQTPRYLIKTRGQQVTLSCSPISGHRSVSWYQQTPGQGLQFLFEYFSETQRNKGNFPGRFSGRQFSNSRSEMNVSTLELGDSALYLCASSEEGEYQETQYFGPGTRLLVL.